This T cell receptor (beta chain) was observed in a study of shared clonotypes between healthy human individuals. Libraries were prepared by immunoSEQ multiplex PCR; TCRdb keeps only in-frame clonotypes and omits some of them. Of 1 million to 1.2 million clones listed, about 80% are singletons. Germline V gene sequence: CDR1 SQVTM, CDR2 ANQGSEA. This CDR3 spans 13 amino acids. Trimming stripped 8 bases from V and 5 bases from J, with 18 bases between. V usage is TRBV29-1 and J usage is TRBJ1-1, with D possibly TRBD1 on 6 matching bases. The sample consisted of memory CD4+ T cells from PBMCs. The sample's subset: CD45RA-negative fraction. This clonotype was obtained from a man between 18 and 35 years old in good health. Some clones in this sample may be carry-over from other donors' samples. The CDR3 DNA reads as TGCAGCTCCGCGAACAGGGCAGGGACTGAAGCTTTCTTT. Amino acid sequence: CSSANRAGTEAFF.